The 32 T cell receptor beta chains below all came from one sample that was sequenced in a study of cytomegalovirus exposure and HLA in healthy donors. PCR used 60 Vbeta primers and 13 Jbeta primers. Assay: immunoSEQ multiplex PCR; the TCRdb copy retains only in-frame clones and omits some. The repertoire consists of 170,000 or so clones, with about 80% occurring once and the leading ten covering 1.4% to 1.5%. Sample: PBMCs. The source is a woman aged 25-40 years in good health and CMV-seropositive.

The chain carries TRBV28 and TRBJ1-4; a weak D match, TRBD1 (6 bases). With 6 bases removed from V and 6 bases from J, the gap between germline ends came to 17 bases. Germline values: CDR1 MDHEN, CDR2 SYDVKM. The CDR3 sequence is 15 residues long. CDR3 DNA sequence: TGTGCCAGCAGCGCTACCTCAGAGGGGGATGAAAAACTGTTTTTT. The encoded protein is CASSATSEGDEKLFF.

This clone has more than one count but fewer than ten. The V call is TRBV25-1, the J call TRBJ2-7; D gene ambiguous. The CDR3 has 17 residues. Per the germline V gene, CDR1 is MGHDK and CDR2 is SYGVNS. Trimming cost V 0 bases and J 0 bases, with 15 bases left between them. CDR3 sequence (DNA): TGTGCCAGCAGTGAATACCCGAAGAGGCCTGGCTCCTACGAGCAGTACTTC. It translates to CASSEYPKRPGSYEQYF.

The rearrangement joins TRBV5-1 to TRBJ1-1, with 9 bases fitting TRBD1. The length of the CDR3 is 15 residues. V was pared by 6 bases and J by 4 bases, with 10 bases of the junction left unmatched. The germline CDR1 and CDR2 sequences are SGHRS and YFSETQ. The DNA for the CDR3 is TGCGCCAGCACCCTAACAGGGGGCGGTATCACTGAAGCTTTCTTT. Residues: CASTLTGGGITEAFF. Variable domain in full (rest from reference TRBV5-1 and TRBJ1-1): KAGVTQTPRYLIKTRGQQVTLSCSPISGHRSVSWYQQTPGQGLQFLFEYFSETQRNKGNFPGRFSGRQFSNSRSEMNVSTLELGDSALYLCASTLTGGGITEAFFGQGTRLTVV.

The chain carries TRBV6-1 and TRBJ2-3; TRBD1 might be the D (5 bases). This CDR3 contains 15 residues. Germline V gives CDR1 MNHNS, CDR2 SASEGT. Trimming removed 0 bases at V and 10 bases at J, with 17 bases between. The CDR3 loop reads CASSEAGAQVESQYF. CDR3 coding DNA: TGTGCCAGCAGTGAAGCAGGGGCCCAGGTGGAATCGCAGTATTTT.

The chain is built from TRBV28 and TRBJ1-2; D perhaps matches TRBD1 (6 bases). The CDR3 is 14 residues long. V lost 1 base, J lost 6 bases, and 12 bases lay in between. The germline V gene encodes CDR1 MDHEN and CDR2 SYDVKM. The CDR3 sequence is CASSLSRGADGYTF. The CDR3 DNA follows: TGTGCCAGCAGTTTATCTCGGGGGGCGGATGGCTACACCTTC.

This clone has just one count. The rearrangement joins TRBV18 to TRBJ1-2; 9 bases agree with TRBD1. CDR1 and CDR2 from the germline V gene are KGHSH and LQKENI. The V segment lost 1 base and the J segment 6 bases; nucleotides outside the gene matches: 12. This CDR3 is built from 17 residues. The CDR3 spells CASSPRRTGATEDGYTF. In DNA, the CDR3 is TGTGCCAGCTCACCACGACGGACAGGGGCGACTGAGGATGGCTACACCTTC.

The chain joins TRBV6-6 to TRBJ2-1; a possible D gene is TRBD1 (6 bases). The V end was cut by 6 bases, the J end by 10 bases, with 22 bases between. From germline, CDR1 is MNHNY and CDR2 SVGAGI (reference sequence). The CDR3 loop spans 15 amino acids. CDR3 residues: CASRDSAGTFLEQFF. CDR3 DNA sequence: TGTGCCAGCAGGGACAGCGCCGGCACGTTCCTAGAGCAGTTCTTC.

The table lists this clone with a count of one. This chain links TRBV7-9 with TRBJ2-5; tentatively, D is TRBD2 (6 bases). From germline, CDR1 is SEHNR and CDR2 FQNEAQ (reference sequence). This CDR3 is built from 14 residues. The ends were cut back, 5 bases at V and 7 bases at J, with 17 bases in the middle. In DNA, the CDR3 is TGTGCCAGCAGCGGGACTGACCTCCTGGCGACCCAGTACTTC. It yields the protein CASSGTDLLATQYF.

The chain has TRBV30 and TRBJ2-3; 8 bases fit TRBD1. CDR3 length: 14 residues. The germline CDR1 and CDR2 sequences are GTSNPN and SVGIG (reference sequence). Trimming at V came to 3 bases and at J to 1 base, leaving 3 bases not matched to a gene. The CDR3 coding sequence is TGTGCCTGGAGGCCGGACAGGGGCACAGATACGCAGTATTTT. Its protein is CAWRPDRGTDTQYF.

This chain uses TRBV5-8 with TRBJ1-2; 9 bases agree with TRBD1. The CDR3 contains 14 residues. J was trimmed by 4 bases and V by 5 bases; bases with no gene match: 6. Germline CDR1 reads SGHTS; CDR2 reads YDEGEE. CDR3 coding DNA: TGTGCCAGCAGTCCGGGACAGGGTGTCTATGGCTACACCTTC. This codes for CASSPGQGVYGYTF.

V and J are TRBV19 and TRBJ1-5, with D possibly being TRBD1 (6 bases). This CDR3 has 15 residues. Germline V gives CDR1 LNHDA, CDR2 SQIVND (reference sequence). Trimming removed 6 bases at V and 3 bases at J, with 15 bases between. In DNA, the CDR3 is TGTGCCAGTAGCGCGACGGACAGTCTCAATCAGCCCCAGCATTTT. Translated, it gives CASSATDSLNQPQHF.

CDR3 sequence: CASSTSFYEQYF. The DNA of the CDR3 is TGTGCCAGCAGCACTAGTTTCTACGAGCAGTACTTC. The chain joins TRBV11-2 to TRBJ2-7; perhaps TRBD2 as D (5 bases). The V gene lost 5 bases and the J gene lost 3 bases, with 8 bases spanning the gap. CDR1 is SGHAT and CDR2 is FQNNGV in the germline V gene. The CDR3 is 12 amino acids. The full variable domain, its missing parts supplied by reference TRBV11-2 and TRBJ2-7, is EAGVAQSPRYKIIEKRQSVAFWCNPISGHATLYWYQQILGQGPKLLIQFQNNGVVDDSQLPKDRFSAERLKGVDSTLKIQPAKLEDSAVYLCASSTSFYEQYFGPGTRLTVT.

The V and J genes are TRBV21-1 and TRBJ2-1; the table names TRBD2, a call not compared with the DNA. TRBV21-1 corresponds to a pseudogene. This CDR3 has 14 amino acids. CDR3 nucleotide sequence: TGTGCCAGCAGCAAGGGGAGGACGGCGGGTGAGCAGTTCTTC. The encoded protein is CASSKGRTAGEQFF.

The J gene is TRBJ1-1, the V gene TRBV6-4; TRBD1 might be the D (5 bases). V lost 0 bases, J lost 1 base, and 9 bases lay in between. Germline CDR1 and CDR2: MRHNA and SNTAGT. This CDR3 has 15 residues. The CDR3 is CASSDSGGPNTEAFF. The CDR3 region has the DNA TGTGCCAGCAGTGACTCGGGGGGTCCGAACACTGAAGCTTTCTTT.

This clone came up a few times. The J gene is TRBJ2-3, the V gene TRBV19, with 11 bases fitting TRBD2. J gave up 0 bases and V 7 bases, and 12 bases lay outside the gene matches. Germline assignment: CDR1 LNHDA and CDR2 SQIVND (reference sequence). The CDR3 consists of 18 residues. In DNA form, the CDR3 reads TGTGCCAGTAAACAAGGGACTAGCGGAATATTTAGCACAGATACGCAGTATTTT. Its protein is CASKQGTSGIFSTDTQYF.

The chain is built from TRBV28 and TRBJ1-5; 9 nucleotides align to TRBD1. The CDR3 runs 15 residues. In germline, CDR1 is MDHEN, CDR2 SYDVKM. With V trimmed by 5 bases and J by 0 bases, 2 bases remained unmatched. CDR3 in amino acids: CASSGDRASNQPQHF. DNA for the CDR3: TGTGCCAGCAGTGGGGACAGGGCTAGCAATCAGCCCCAGCATTTT.

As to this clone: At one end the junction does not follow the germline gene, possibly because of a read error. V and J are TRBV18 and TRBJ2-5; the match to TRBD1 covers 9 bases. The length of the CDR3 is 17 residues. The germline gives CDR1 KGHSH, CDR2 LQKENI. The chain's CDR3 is CASSPLIRQGGQETQYF. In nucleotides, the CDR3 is TGTGCCAGCTCGCCACTGATAAGACAGGGGGGCCAAGAGACCCAGTACTTC.

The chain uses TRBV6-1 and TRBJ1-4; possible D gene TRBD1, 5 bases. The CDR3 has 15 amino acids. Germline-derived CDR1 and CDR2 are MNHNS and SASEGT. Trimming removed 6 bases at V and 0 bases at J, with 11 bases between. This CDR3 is CASRDSLATNEKLFF. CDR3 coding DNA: TGTGCCAGCAGAGACAGCCTGGCAACTAATGAAAAACTGTTTTTT.

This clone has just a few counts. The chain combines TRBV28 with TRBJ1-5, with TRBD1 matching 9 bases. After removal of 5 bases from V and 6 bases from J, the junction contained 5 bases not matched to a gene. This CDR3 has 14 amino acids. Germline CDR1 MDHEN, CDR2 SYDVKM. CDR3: CASSTGTGSQPQHF. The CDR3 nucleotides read TGTGCCAGCAGTACTGGGACAGGGAGTCAGCCCCAGCATTTT. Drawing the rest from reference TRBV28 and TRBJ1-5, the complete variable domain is DVKVTQSSRYLVKRTGEKVFLECVQDMDHENMFWYRQDPGLGLRLIYFSYDVKMKEKGDIPEGYSVSREKKERFSLILESASTNQTSMYLCASSTGTGSQPQHFGDGTRLSIL.

CDR3 in amino acids: CASSHLAEGGETQYF. Here the CDR3 DNA reads TGTGCCAGCAGCCATCTAGCGGAGGGGGGGGAGACCCAGTACTTC. The chain has TRBV4-2 and TRBJ2-5; weak D call: TRBD2 (7 bases). The CDR3 sequence is 15 residues long. Trimming shortened V by 3 bases and J by 5 bases, and 16 bases separated the two germline ends. Germline V gene sequence: CDR1 LGHNA, CDR2 YNFKEQ.

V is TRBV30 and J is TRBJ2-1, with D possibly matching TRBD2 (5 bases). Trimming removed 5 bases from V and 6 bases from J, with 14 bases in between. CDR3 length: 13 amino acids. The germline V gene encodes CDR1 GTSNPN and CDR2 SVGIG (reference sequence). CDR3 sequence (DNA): TGTGCCTGGTCTCGCGGGCCATCCAATGAGCAGTTCTTC. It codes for CAWSRGPSNEQFF.

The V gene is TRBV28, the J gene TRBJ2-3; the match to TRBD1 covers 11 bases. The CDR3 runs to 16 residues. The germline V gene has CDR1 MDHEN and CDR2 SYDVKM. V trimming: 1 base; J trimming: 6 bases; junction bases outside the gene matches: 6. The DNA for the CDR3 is TGTGCCAGCAGTTTATCCCGGACAGGGGGCCTTGATACGCAGTATTTT. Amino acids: CASSLSRTGGLDTQYF.

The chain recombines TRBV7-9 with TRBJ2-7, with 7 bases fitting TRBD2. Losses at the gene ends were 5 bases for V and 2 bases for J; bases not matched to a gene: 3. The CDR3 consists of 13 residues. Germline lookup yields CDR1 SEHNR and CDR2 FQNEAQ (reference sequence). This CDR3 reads CASSLRGAYEQYF. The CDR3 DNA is TGTGCCAGCAGCCTCCGGGGGGCCTACGAGCAGTACTTC.

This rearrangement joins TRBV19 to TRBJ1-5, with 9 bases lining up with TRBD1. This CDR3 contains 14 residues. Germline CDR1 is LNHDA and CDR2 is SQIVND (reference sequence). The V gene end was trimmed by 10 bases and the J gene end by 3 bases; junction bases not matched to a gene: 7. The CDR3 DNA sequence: TGTGCCATAGCCGGGACAGGGAACAATCAGCCCCAGCATTTT. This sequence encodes CAIAGTGNNQPQHF.

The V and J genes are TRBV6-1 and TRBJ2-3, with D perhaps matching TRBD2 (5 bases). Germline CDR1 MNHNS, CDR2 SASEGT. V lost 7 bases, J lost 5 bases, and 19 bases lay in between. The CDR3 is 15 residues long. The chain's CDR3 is CASNGRPEGGDTQYF. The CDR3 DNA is TGTGCCAGCAATGGTCGGCCAGAGGGTGGAGATACGCAGTATTTT.

CDR3 coding DNA: TGTGCCAGCAGTTTGGGGCGCCACGATCAGCCCCAGCATTTT. This gives the protein CASSLGRHDQPQHF. The chain joins TRBV27 to TRBJ1-5; possibly TRBD1 for D (5 bases). Trimming removed 3 bases at V and 5 bases at J, with 11 bases between. The CDR3 spans 14 residues. Germline V lookup: CDR1 MNHEY, CDR2 SMNVEV (reference sequence).

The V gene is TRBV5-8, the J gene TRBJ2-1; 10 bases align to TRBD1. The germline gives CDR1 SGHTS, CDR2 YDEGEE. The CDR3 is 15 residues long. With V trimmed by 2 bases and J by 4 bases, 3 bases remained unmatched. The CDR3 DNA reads TGTGCCAGCAGCTTTGGGACAGGGGTTTACAATGAGCAGTTCTTC. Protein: CASSFGTGVYNEQFF.

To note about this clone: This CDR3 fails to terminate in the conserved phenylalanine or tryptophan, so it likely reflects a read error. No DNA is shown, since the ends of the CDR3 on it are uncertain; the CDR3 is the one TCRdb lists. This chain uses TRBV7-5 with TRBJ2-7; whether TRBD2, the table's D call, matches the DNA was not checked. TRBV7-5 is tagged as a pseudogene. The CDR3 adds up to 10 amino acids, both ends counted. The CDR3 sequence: CARSPGTLSL.

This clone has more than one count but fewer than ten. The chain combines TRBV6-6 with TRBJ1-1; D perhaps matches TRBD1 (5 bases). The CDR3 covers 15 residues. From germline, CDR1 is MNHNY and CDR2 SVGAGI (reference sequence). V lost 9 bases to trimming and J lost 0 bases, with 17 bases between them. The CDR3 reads CASNYGGGMNTEAFF. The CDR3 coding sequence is TGTGCCAGTAATTATGGGGGGGGAATGAACACTGAAGCTTTCTTT.

The CDR3 DNA sequence: TGTGCCAGCAGCTGGGGGTCTCAGAGGACTAGCGGGAGGGCGATGGGCGAGCAGTACTTC. Its protein is CASSWGSQRTSGRAMGEQYF. The V and J genes are TRBV13 and TRBJ2-7, with TRBD2 matching 15 bases. CDR3 length equals 20 residues. Germline loops: CDR1 PRHDT, CDR2 FYEKMQ (reference sequence). V was clipped by 4 bases and J by 6 bases; unmatched bases: 19.

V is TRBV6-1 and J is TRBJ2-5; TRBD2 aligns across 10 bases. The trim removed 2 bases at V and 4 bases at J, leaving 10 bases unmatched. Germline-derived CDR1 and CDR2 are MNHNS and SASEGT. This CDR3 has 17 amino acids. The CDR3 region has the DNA TGTGCCAGCAGTGAAAGGGGACTAGCGATTAGCCGAGAGACCCAGTACTTC. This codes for CASSERGLAISRETQYF.

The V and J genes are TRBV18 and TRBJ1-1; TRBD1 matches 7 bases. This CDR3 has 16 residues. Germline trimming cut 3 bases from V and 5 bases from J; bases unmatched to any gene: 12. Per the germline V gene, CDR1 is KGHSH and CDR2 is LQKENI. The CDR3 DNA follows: TGTGCCAGCTCACCGAGACAGGGAAGTGAAGGGACTGAAGCTTTCTTT. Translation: CASSPRQGSEGTEAFF. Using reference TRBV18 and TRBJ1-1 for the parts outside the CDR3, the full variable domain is NAGVMQNPRHLVRRRGQEARLRCSPMKGHSHVYWYRQLPEEGLKFMVYLQKENIIDESGMPKERFSAEFPKEGPSILRIQQVVRGDSAAYFCASSPRQGSEGTEAFFGQGTRLTVV.